These 11 T cell receptor beta chains share one sample of origin, sequenced in a study of blood T cells in healthy people across ages. Then a second PCR, running roughly 7 to 12 cycles, was carried out with a sample-barcoded 5' primer and a J-beta primer mix. TCRdb re-derived calls from the 5' RACE reads in MiXCR, one entry per CDR3 protein. The data contain about a million distinct CDR3 sequences, about 48% of them singletons. Source material: blood. The receptors here all came from a young man in good health.

The rearrangement joins TRBV28 to TRBJ2-1; a possible D gene is TRBD1 (6 bases). Trimming cost V 3 bases and J 3 bases, with 12 bases left between them. CDR1 and CDR2 from the germline V gene are MDHEN and SYDVKM. The CDR3 contains 15 residues. CDR3 DNA sequence: TGTGCCAGCAGTTTCCCCGGACAGAACTACAATGAGCAGTTCTTC. Protein: CASSFPGQNYNEQFF.

This chain joins TRBV7-2 and TRBJ1-1; 11 bases agree with TRBD1. Germline loops: CDR1 SGHTA, CDR2 FQGNSA. The CDR3 runs 14 residues. Trimming took 5 bases from V and 6 from J; bases not matched to a gene: 5. The CDR3 protein is CASSQRTGGPEAFF. The CDR3 DNA follows: TGTGCCAGCAGCCAGAGGACAGGGGGCCCTGAAGCTTTCTTT.

This chain uses TRBV10-3 with TRBJ2-1; perhaps TRBD1 as D (6 bases). V was trimmed by 4 bases and J by 6 bases, leaving 16 bases between them. This CDR3 spans 15 amino acids. Germline-derived CDR1 and CDR2 are ENHRY and SYGVKD. This chain's CDR3 is CAISVPGERCNEQFF. The CDR3 DNA is TGTGCCATCAGTGTCCCAGGGGAGAGGTGCAATGAGCAGTTCTTC.

This clonotype was observed a handful of times. The chain carries TRBV4-1 and TRBJ2-7, with 9 bases fitting TRBD1. CDR1 and CDR2 (germline): MGHRA, YSYEKL. CDR3 length equals 15 residues. J was trimmed by 3 bases and V by 3 bases; bases with no gene match: 6. The DNA for the CDR3 is TGCGCCAGCAGCCAGAGGGACAGGGATATCTACGAGCAGTACTTC. Amino acid sequence: CASSQRDRDIYEQYF.

This clonotype was observed a few times. The chain is built from TRBV7-9 and TRBJ2-7, with D possibly matching TRBD1 (5 bases). The CDR3 length is 14 residues. In germline, CDR1 is SEHNR, CDR2 FQNEAQ (reference sequence). Trimming removed 0 bases from V and 3 bases from J, with 9 bases in between. The CDR3 nucleotides are TGTGCCAGCAGCTTAGCAGGGGAACTCTACGAGCAGTACTTC. It yields the protein CASSLAGELYEQYF.

This clonotype was observed many times. At one of its ends the junction is not consistent with the germline gene, which may arise from a read error. The chain links TRBV5-1 to TRBJ2-1; D gene unclear. The CDR3 runs to 15 residues. CDR1 and CDR2 (germline): SGHRS, YFSETQ. The CDR3 nucleotides read TGTGCCAGCAGTTCAGGCACGACTTCCTACAATGAGCAGTTCTTC. Translation gives CASSSGTTSYNEQFF.

The rearrangement links TRBV20-1 to TRBJ1-5, with D hard to call. The length of the CDR3 is 15 residues. V lost 7 bases and J 0 bases, leaving 16 bases between the germline ends. In germline, CDR1 is DFQATT, CDR2 SNEGSKA (reference sequence). In nucleotides, the CDR3 is TGCAGTGTTTCGCAGCCGGACCGTAGCAATCAGCCCCAGCATTTT. Residues: CSVSQPDRSNQPQHF.

The chain combines TRBV4-3 with TRBJ2-1; possibly TRBD2 for D (6 bases). The CDR3 extends over 16 amino acids. Germline V gene data show CDR1 as LGHNA and CDR2 as YSLEER. V was clipped by 1 base and J by 5 bases, with 15 bases between them. The CDR3 DNA reads TGCGCCAGCAGCCAAGGATACCGGGAGCAGAACAATGAGCAGTTCTTC. It codes for CASSQGYREQNNEQFF.

V is TRBV7-9 and J is TRBJ2-5; D uncertain. From germline, CDR1 is SEHNR and CDR2 FQNEAQ (reference sequence). The germline V and J ends were trimmed by 3 bases and 11 bases, with 13 bases remaining between them. The CDR3 runs 12 residues. Here the CDR3 DNA reads TGTGCCAGCAGCTTCAGCCCCTACGGGCAGTACTTC. Residues: CASSFSPYGQYF.

This clonotype was observed a few times. The chain is built from TRBV28 and TRBJ2-1, with TRBD2 matching 14 bases. The CDR3 contains 18 residues. CDR1 and CDR2 from the germline V gene are MDHEN and SYDVKM. V was clipped by 6 bases and J by 2 bases; unmatched bases: 9. The CDR3 region is CASSRTSGGQPTYNEQFF. CDR3 bases: TGTGCCAGCAGCCGGACTAGCGGGGGGCAACCTACCTACAATGAGCAGTTCTTC.

The chain is built from TRBV7-8 and TRBJ1-6; 8 bases are shared with TRBD1. The CDR3 runs to 15 residues. Per the germline V gene, CDR1 is SGHVS and CDR2 is FQNEAQ. The V gene end was trimmed by 4 bases and the J gene end by 8 bases; junction bases not matched to a gene: 7. CDR3 DNA: TGTGCCAGCAGCTCACCCAGGGGGCCTGATTCACCCCTCCACTTT. Residues: CASSSPRGPDSPLHF.